Following are 18 T cell receptor beta chains from one sample sequenced in a study of vaccination effects on CD4 cells after COVID-19. CD4+ T cells specific for antigen were expanded with viral peptide pools by the ViraFEST assay before sequencing. Once cultured for approximately 10 days, the cells underwent separation to obtain CD4+ T cells. Nucleocapsid antibody tests were negative, and the vaccine recipients had no prior SARS-CoV-2 infection. These TCRs' antigens remain unknown. Repertoires were generated with immunoSEQ multiplex PCR, while TCRdb's copy carries only in-frame clones and drops some. The table includes roughly 63,000 clones, roughly 80% detected once. This specimen consisted of CD4+ T cells from PBMCs cultured with HCoV-OC43 spike peptides, obtained before COVID-19 vaccination. As for subset: HCoV-OC43 spike overlapping peptide pool stimulation. The receptors here all came from a human donor who received a COVID-19 vaccine.

This clone has just a few counts. CDR3 bases: TGTGCCAGCAGGTACAGGGGGCAGAGCACTGAAGCTTTCTTT. Translation gives CASRYRGQSTEAFF. The gene calls are TRBV2 and TRBJ1-1; 9 bases map to TRBD1. Trimming cost V 6 bases and J 4 bases; bases outside gene matches: 6. The CDR3 sequence is 14 residues long. Germline V gene lookup returns CDR1 SNHLY and CDR2 FYNNEI.

V usage is TRBV9 and J usage is TRBJ2-6; 7 nucleotides match TRBD1. Germline CDR1 reads SGDLS; CDR2 reads YYNGEE. The trim removed 1 base at V and 0 bases at J, leaving 4 bases unmatched. The CDR3 runs 17 residues. For the CDR3, the DNA is TGTGCCAGCAGCGTATTGGCAGGGGGCTCTGGGGCCAACGTCCTGACTTTC. The encoded protein is CASSVLAGGSGANVLTF. Looking up the rest from reference TRBV9 and TRBJ2-6 gives the full variable domain: DSGVTQTPKHLITATGQRVTLRCSPRSGDLSVYWYQQSLDQGLQFLIQYYNGEERAKGNILERFSAQQFPDLHSELNLSSLELGDSALYFCASSVLAGGSGANVLTFGAGSRLTVL.

The rearrangement joins TRBV6-2 or TRBV6-3 to TRBJ1-5; D is uncertain. Germline V gene data show CDR1 as MNHEY and CDR2 as SVGEGT. Trimming cost V 6 bases and J 6 bases, with 9 bases left between them. This CDR3 has 12 amino acids. CDR3 DNA: TGTGCCAGCAGCCGGCCAAGTCAGCCCCAGCATTTT. This encodes CASSRPSQPQHF.

V gene TRBV6-5 combines with J gene TRBJ1-2, with 9 bases lining up with TRBD1. There are 13 residues in the CDR3. CDR1 is MNHEY and CDR2 is SVGAGI in the germline V gene. V lost 11 bases, J lost 2 bases, and 6 bases stayed unmatched. The CDR3 sequence is CAYHRGRNYGYTF. In DNA form, the CDR3 reads TGTGCCTATCACAGGGGGCGCAACTATGGCTACACCTTC.

The chain has TRBV6-5 and TRBJ2-7; the D gene could be TRBD1 or TRBD2 (5 bases each). V was shortened by 6 bases and J by 10 bases, with 10 bases between the two germline ends. The CDR3 runs 10 residues. CDR1 and CDR2 (germline): MNHEY, SVGAGI. CDR3 DNA: TGTGCCAGCAGGGGGACCTCCCAGTACGTC. Translating gives CASRGTSQYV.

V is TRBV7-9 and J is TRBJ2-2, with D possibly matching TRBD2 (5 bases). V was pared by 5 bases and J by 3 bases, with 16 bases between. The germline V gene has CDR1 SEHNR and CDR2 FQNEAQ (reference sequence). CDR3 length: 16 residues. The CDR3 DNA sequence: TGTGCCAGCAGCCGGAGGATGGGGAAGGACACCGGGGAGCTGTTTTTT. Protein product: CASSRRMGKDTGELFF.

The chain couples TRBV30 to TRBJ2-1; D gene uncertain. CDR3 length equals 14 residues. V was cut by 0 bases and J by 3 bases, with 9 bases left in between. From germline, CDR1 is GTSNPN and CDR2 SVGIG (reference sequence). The CDR3 DNA is TGTGCCTGGAGTGTCACCGGGTTCTACAATGAGCAGTTCTTC. The encoded protein is CAWSVTGFYNEQFF.

V is TRBV18 and J is TRBJ2-5, with TRBD1 matching 10 bases. The CDR3 totals 15 residues. Losses at the gene ends were 4 bases for V and 5 bases for J; bases not matched to a gene: 7. Germline CDR1 reads KGHSH; CDR2 reads LQKENI. The CDR3, as DNA: TGTGCCAGCTCACTACAGACAGGGGGCTTGGAGACCCAGTACTTC. It is translated as CASSLQTGGLETQYF.

The chain links TRBV7-3 to TRBJ2-1; maybe TRBD2 (5 bases). The CDR3 runs 13 residues. Germline V gene sequence: CDR1 SGHTA, CDR2 FQGTGA. V lost 5 bases and J 9 bases, leaving 14 bases between the germline ends. Written as DNA, the CDR3 is TGTGCCAGCAGCGGAGGTTACGGCTCTGAGCAGTTCTTC. The encoded protein is CASSGGYGSEQFF.

This clone was observed a single time. The chain combines TRBV12-5 with TRBJ1-1, with 7 bases lining up with TRBD1. The CDR3 covers 16 residues. Germline V gives CDR1 LGHNT, CDR2 FRNRAP. The trim removed 6 bases at V and 6 bases at J, leaving 16 bases unmatched. This chain's CDR3 is CASGLHFPRQGAEAFF. For the CDR3, the DNA is TGTGCTAGTGGCCTTCACTTCCCCCGGCAGGGGGCTGAAGCTTTCTTT.

Written as DNA, the CDR3 is TGCGCCAGCAGCGTCGACCCGGGACAGCTTTACAATGAGCAGTTCTTC. Its translation: CASSVDPGQLYNEQFF. This chain joins TRBV5-1 and TRBJ2-1; 7 nucleotides agree with TRBD1. The CDR3 length is 16 residues. J was trimmed by 4 bases and V by 4 bases; bases with no gene match: 11. Germline assignment: CDR1 SGHRS and CDR2 YFSETQ.

The chain links TRBV4-3 to TRBJ1-2, with no clear D. Germline CDR1 and CDR2: LGHNA and YSLEER. This CDR3 has 15 residues. Between the trimmed V and J ends, which lost 1 base and 3 bases, there was a span of 12 bases. DNA for the CDR3: TGCGCCAGCAGCCAAGGACCTCCCCTTTACTATGGCTACACCTTC. As protein: CASSQGPPLYYGYTF.

The chain links TRBV5-1 to TRBJ2-5; a possible D gene is TRBD2 (5 bases). Germline V CDR1 and CDR2: SGHRS, YFSETQ. V was trimmed by 0 bases and J by 7 bases, leaving 16 bases between them. CDR3 length equals 15 residues. The CDR3 DNA reads as TGCGCCAGCAGCTTGGTCCCGGGGATGGAAGTGACCCAGTACTTC. Translated, it gives CASSLVPGMEVTQYF.

In this sample, this clone turned up a few times. The V and J genes are TRBV27 and TRBJ1-3; D is unclear. The length of the CDR3 is 13 residues. Germline lookup yields CDR1 MNHEY and CDR2 SMNVEV (reference sequence). V lost 4 bases, J lost 2 bases, and 6 bases lay in between. The CDR3 coding sequence is TGTGCCAGCAGTTCGAGGACTGGAAACACCATATATTTT. Translating it yields CASSSRTGNTIYF.

This sequence joins TRBV6-5 and TRBJ1-4; D perhaps matches TRBD1 (6 bases). This CDR3 contains 14 residues. Trimming took off 6 bases at V and 6 bases at J, with 14 bases between the two ends. Germline CDR1 is MNHEY and CDR2 is SVGAGI. The DNA of the CDR3 is TGTGCCAGCAGGAGACCGCAGGGGTATGAAAAACTGTTTTTT. This translates into CASRRPQGYEKLFF.

J is TRBJ2-3 and V is TRBV7-3; D could derive from TRBD1 or TRBD2 (5 bases each). Germline assignment: CDR1 SGHTA and CDR2 FQGTGA. The CDR3 totals 15 residues. Trimming took off 5 bases at V and 2 bases at J, with 14 bases between the two ends. CDR3 nucleotide sequence: TGTGCCAGCAGCCCCACCGGGGACCCCACAGATACGCAGTATTTT. Protein product: CASSPTGDPTDTQYF.

The rearrangement links TRBV27 to TRBJ2-1; TRBD1 matches at 9 bases. The trim removed 5 bases at V and 6 bases at J, leaving 11 bases unmatched. Germline V gene data show CDR1 as MNHEY and CDR2 as SMNVEV (reference sequence). There are 16 residues in the CDR3. CDR3 protein: CASSPATGQGPNEQFF. DNA for the CDR3: TGTGCCAGCAGTCCCGCCACGGGACAGGGTCCCAATGAGCAGTTCTTC.

CDR3 nucleotide sequence: TGTGCCAGCAGCAGGGGATCTGTAGGAAAACTGTTTTTT. Protein product: CASSRGSVGKLFF. The rearrangement joins TRBV28 to TRBJ1-4; D perhaps matches TRBD1 (6 bases). Germline CDR1 reads MDHEN; CDR2 reads SYDVKM. V shed 6 bases and J shed 10 bases, with 15 bases lying between them. The length of the CDR3 is 13 residues.